The 16 T cell receptor beta chains presented below share a single source sample, sequenced in a study of blood T cell repertoires in COVID-19. This table comes from immunoSEQ multiplex PCR, and its TCRdb copy is limited to in-frame clones, with some not included. This table holds 85,000 to 95,000 clones, about 89% found once. Sequenced input: peripheral blood. The receptors here all came from a human donor with acute or convalescent COVID-19. The donor label of this sample is uncertain.

The chain has TRBV2 and TRBJ2-1, with 9 bases lining up with TRBD1. Trimming removed 5 bases from V and 4 bases from J; junction bases left unmatched: 6. The CDR3 is made up of 15 amino acids. CDR1 SNHLY and CDR2 FYNNEI come from the germline V gene. The CDR3 DNA reads TGTGCCAGCAGTATGACGGGACAGGGTTACAATGAGCAGTTCTTC. It is translated as CASSMTGQGYNEQFF. The full variable domain, in which reference TRBV2 and TRBJ2-1 provide the parts outside the CDR3, is EPEVTQTPSHQVTQMGQEVILRCVPISNHLYFYWYRQILGQKVEFLVSFYNNEISEKSEIFDDQFSVERPDGSNFTLKIRSTKLEDSAMYFCASSMTGQGYNEQFFGPGTRLTVL.

The rearrangement joins TRBV30 to TRBJ1-4; 9 bases map to TRBD1. The V gene end was trimmed by 3 bases and the J gene end by 8 bases; junction bases not matched to a gene: 25. Germline CDR1 and CDR2: GTSNPN and SVGIG (reference sequence). CDR3 length equals 20 residues. The DNA for the CDR3 is TGTGCCTGGAGCGATTACCAAGACTATTGGACCGGGACAGGGATGGAAAAACTGTTTTTT. This gives the protein CAWSDYQDYWTGTGMEKLFF.

This chain connects TRBV7-8 to TRBJ2-7, with a possible D match to TRBD1 (6 bases). The CDR3 covers 13 residues. The V end was cut by 1 base, the J end by 3 bases, with 7 bases between. CDR1 is SGHVS and CDR2 is FQNEAQ in the germline V gene. This CDR3 reads CASSLGTVYEQYF. CDR3 nucleotide sequence: TGTGCCAGCAGCTTAGGGACAGTCTACGAGCAGTACTTC.

The rearrangement joins TRBV29-1 to TRBJ2-2; TRBD1 matches at 7 bases. With 6 bases clipped from V and 2 bases from J, the junction kept 6 bases outside the gene matches. CDR3 length: 14 residues. Germline assignment: CDR1 SQVTM and CDR2 ANQGSEA. This chain's CDR3 is CSVGDRKNTGELFF. The CDR3 coding sequence is TGCAGCGTCGGGGACAGAAAAAACACCGGGGAGCTGTTTTTT.

The V call is TRBV5-1, the J call TRBJ2-5, with no clear D. V lost 2 bases and J lost 4, with 15 bases in between. The CDR3 sequence is 15 residues long. Germline V CDR1 and CDR2: SGHRS, YFSETQ. CDR3 amino acids: CASSFRVEAAETQYF. The DNA for the CDR3 is TGCGCCAGCAGCTTCCGGGTAGAGGCGGCAGAGACCCAGTACTTC. The entire variable domain, with the rest obtained from reference TRBV5-1 and TRBJ2-5, is as follows: KAGVTQTPRYLIKTRGQQVTLSCSPISGHRSVSWYQQTPGQGLQFLFEYFSETQRNKGNFPGRFSGRQFSNSRSEMNVSTLELGDSALYLCASSFRVEAAETQYFGPGTRLLVL.

The chain joins TRBV7-9 to TRBJ2-5; D perhaps matches TRBD2 (6 bases). The germline V gene has CDR1 SEHNR and CDR2 FQNEAQ (reference sequence). This CDR3 contains 16 residues. Trimming took off 1 base at V and 4 bases at J, with 16 bases between the two ends. CDR3 protein: CASSLGIGGGTETQYF. For the CDR3, the DNA is TGTGCCAGCAGCTTAGGAATCGGGGGAGGTACAGAGACCCAGTACTTC. Using reference TRBV7-9 and TRBJ2-5 for the parts outside the CDR3, the full variable domain is DTGVSQNPRHKITKRGQNVTFRCDPISEHNRLYWYRQTLGQGPEFLTYFQNEAQLEKSRLLSDRFSAERPKGSFSTLEIQRTEQGDSAMYLCASSLGIGGGTETQYFGPGTRLLVL.

The chain employs TRBV12-5 and TRBJ1-1; D may be TRBD1 (5 bases). Trimming cost V 5 bases and J 0 bases, with 13 bases left between them. The CDR3 totals 15 residues. Germline assignment: CDR1 LGHNT and CDR2 FRNRAP. For the CDR3, the DNA is TGTGCTAGTGGTCCCCGTGGGACTATGAACACTGAAGCTTTCTTT. It specifies CASGPRGTMNTEAFF.

This clone has only a few counts. The J gene is TRBJ1-6, the V gene TRBV12-3 or TRBV12-4; tentatively, D is TRBD1 (5 bases). Trimming took off 3 bases at V and 6 bases at J, with 6 bases between the two ends. The CDR3 extends over 13 amino acids. This CDR3 is CASSFQGNSPLHF. CDR3 bases: TGTGCCAGCAGTTTTCAGGGTAATTCACCCCTCCACTTT.

The gene calls are TRBV15 and TRBJ1-5; D remains unclear. V was shortened by 0 bases and J by 4 bases, with 10 bases between the two germline ends. The CDR3 is 15 amino acids. Germline assignment: CDR1 LNHNV and CDR2 YYDKDF (reference sequence). CDR3: CATSRDLARNQPQHF. The CDR3 nucleotides are TGTGCCACCAGCAGAGATTTGGCTAGAAATCAGCCCCAGCATTTT.

The chain carries TRBV7-2 and TRBJ2-7; 8 nucleotides match TRBD1. V lost 7 bases to trimming and J lost 2 bases; unmatched junction nucleotides: 10. Germline V gene lookup returns CDR1 SGHTA and CDR2 FQGNSA. There are 15 residues in the CDR3. The CDR3 nucleotides read TGTGCCAGCACCCCTTACTCGGACAGGGCCTACGAGCAGTACTTC. Translated, it gives CASTPYSDRAYEQYF.

The chain uses TRBV10-3 and TRBJ1-2, with D unclear. V lost 3 bases and J lost 0, with 11 bases in between. Germline CDR1 ENHRY, CDR2 SYGVKD. There are 15 residues in the CDR3. The CDR3 sequence: CAISESEGANYGYTF. The CDR3, as DNA: TGTGCCATCAGTGAATCAGAAGGAGCTAACTATGGCTACACCTTC.

V usage is TRBV19 and J usage is TRBJ2-3, with 7 bases fitting TRBD1. With V trimmed by 6 bases and J by 3 bases, 12 bases remained unmatched. Germline lookup yields CDR1 LNHDA and CDR2 SQIVND (reference sequence). There are 16 residues in the CDR3. CDR3 loop: CASSDTGDPTTDTQYF. CDR3 DNA sequence: TGTGCCAGTAGCGATACAGGGGACCCCACTACAGATACGCAGTATTTT.

The chain carries TRBV4-1 and TRBJ2-5; the match to TRBD2 covers 7 bases. This CDR3 has 15 residues. Trimming cost V 0 bases and J 4 bases; bases outside gene matches: 5. Germline V lookup: CDR1 MGHRA, CDR2 YSYEKL. The CDR3 region is CASSQDGRAGETQYF. The CDR3 bases are TGCGCCAGCAGCCAAGATGGGAGGGCTGGAGAGACCCAGTACTTC.

This chain connects TRBV4-1 to TRBJ1-2, with TRBD1 as a possible D gene (6 bases). The CDR3 loop spans 14 amino acids. Germline-derived CDR1 and CDR2 are MGHRA and YSYEKL. V was shortened by 4 bases and J by 5 bases, with 14 bases between the two germline ends. CDR3 loop: CASSPIGGGYGYTF. The DNA for the CDR3 is TGCGCCAGCAGCCCCATTGGGGGCGGTTATGGCTACACCTTC.

V gene TRBV19 combines with J gene TRBJ2-2; TRBD2 might be the D (5 bases). With 3 bases removed from V and 6 bases from J, the gap between germline ends came to 14 bases. The CDR3 is 15 residues long. Germline CDR1 and CDR2: LNHDA and SQIVND (reference sequence). The CDR3 DNA reads as TGTGCCAGTAGTATCGGCGGTTGGAGGTCCGGGGAGCTGTTTTTT. It specifies CASSIGGWRSGELFF.

This clone was found once. J is TRBJ1-3 and V is TRBV11-3, with D possibly TRBD1 on 6 matching bases. The length of the CDR3 is 17 residues. Trimming removed 0 bases from V and 2 bases from J, with 14 bases in between. Germline CDR1 is SGHNT and CDR2 is YENEEA. The CDR3: CASSLETPPGAGNTIYF. CDR3 DNA sequence: TGTGCCAGCAGCTTAGAGACCCCCCCAGGGGCTGGAAACACCATATATTTT.